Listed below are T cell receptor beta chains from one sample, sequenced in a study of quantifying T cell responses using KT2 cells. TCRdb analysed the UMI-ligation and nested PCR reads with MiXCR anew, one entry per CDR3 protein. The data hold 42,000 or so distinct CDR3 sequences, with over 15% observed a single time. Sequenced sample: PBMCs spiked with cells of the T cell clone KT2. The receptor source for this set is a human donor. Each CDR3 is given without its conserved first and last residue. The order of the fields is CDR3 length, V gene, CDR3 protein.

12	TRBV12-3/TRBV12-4	ASTLQGWGYEQY
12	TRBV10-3	AITRTGGFDEQF
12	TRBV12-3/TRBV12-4	AISTSGDTDTQY
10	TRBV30	AWSVHSYGYT
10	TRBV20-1	SASWGTDTQY
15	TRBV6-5	ASSLGKWEKGTDTQY
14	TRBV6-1	ASSYFGTVPNYGYT
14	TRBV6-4	ASSDSGSGSLNTQY
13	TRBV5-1	ASSLVSGVYNEQF
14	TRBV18	ASSPPLLGAHNEQF
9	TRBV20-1	SARVDREQY
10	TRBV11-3	ASSPTRNEQF
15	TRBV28	ASSLRPGAGRTDTQY
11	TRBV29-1	SVGNQGGSPLH
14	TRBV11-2	ASSLAVSPSTDTQY
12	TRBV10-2	ASSEGESTDTQY
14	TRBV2	ASSGYGQGAEDEQF
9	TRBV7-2	ASSFMETQY
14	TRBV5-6	ASSPSRTRSTDTQY
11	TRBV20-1	SARHRGEGELF
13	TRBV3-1	ASSPLRGPYNEQF
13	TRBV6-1	ASSEATGRQETQY
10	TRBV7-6	ASSAPLSEQY
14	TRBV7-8	ASSLIAGVVYNEQF
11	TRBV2	ASSPGTGYEQY
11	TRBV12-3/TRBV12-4	ASSPGSGNTIY
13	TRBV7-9	ASSSVRTGFEKLF